The text below deals with one TCR beta chain. Its antigen is not identified. The Susac syndrome patients fit the recently defined diagnostic criteria for definite or probable disease. The data belong to a study of CD8 T cells in Susac syndrome. Study at large: The Susac syndrome patients that were sequenced included about six with active disease and roughly 8 in remission. Overall study results and limits: In Susac patients, clonal expansion was not detected in CD4+ cells.

Between the trimmed V and J ends, which lost 2 bases and 2 bases, there was a span of 10 bases. The CDR3 is 13 amino acids. Germline V gene sequence: CDR1 GTSNPN, CDR2 SVGIG (reference sequence). Reverse transcription of about 0.5 to 1 ug RNA used random hexamers. TCRdb analysed the immunoSEQ multiplex PCR reads with MiXCR anew, one entry per CDR3 protein. The sample has under 200,000 distinct CDR3 sequences, roughly 95% seen once; the top ten hold about 0.12%. Sequences were obtained from CD4+ T cells from PBMCs. V usage is TRBV30 and J usage is TRBJ2-7, with D perhaps given as TRBD1 or TRBD2 (5 bases each). The receptor comes from a human donor with Susac syndrome. The DNA for the CDR3 is TGTGCCTGGAGTCGGGACCGCGCCTACGAGCAGTACTTC. Its protein product is CAWSRDRAYEQYF.